This TCR beta chain was captured in a study of blood T cell repertoires in COVID-19. Grouping used clinical history reported by participants in a survey and questionnaire. Before they entered the study, exposed participants had met a COVID-19 case within 2 weeks. The length of the CDR3 is 13 residues. V lost 4 bases, J lost 6 bases, and 12 bases lay in between. Germline V gene lookup returns CDR1 ENHRY and CDR2 SYGVKD. Original data processing: Researchers report that nucleated cell counts were estimated from reference gene primer amplification. Here immunoSEQ multiplex PCR was the method, and the copy in TCRdb shows in-frame clones only, minus some. V and J calls and clone size follow that table, whereas D and trimming were derived from the DNA. This sample has some 360,000 clones; 88% occur once, and the top ten carry approximately 1%.

The V gene is TRBV10-3, the J gene TRBJ1-2; no firm D call. The sequenced sample consisted of PBMCs or T cells enriched from blood (not recorded which). The TCR originated in a woman younger than 45 who had been exposed to COVID-19. The CDR3 reads CAISGRIGDGYTF. DNA of the CDR3: TGTGCCATCAGTGGTCGGATCGGGGATGGCTACACCTTC.